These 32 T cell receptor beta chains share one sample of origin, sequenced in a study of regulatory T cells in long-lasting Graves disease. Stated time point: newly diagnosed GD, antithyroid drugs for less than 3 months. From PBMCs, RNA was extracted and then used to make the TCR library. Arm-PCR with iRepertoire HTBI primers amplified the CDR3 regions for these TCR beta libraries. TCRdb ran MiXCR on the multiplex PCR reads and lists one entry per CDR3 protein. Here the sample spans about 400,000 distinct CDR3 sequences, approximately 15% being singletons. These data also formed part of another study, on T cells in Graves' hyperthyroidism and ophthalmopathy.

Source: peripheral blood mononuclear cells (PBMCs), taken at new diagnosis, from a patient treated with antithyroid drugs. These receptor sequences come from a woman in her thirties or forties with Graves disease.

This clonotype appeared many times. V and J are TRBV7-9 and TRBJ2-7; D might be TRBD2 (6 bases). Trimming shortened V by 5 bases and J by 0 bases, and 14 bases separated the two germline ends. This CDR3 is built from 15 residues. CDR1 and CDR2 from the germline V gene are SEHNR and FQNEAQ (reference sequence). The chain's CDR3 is CASSQGTGSSYEQYF. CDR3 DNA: TGTGCCAGCAGCCAAGGGACTGGAAGCTCCTACGAGCAGTACTTC.

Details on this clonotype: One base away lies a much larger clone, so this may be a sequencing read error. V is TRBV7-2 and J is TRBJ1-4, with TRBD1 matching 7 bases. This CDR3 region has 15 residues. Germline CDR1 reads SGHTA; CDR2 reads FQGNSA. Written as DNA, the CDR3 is TGTGCCAGCAGACCAGACAGGGCTGCTAATGAAGAACTGTTTTTT. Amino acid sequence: CASRPDRAANEELFF.

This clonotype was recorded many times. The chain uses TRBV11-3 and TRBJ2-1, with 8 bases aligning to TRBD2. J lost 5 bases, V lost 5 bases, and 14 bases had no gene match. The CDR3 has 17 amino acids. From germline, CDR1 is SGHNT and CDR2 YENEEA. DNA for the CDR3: TGTGCCAGCAGCCGACTCGGCTGGCGGGAGGTCCACAATGAGCAGTTCTTC. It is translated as CASSRLGWREVHNEQFF.

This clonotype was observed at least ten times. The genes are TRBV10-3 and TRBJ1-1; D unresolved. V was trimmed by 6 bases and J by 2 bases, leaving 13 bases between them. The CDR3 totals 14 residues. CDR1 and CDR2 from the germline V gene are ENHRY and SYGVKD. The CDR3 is CAIRTDGTNTEAFF. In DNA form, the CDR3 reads TGTGCCATCAGGACGGACGGCACCAACACTGAAGCTTTCTTT.

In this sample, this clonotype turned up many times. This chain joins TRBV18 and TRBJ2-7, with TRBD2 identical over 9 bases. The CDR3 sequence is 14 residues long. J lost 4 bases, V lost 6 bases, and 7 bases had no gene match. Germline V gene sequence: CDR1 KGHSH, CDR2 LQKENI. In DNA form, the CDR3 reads TGTGCCAGCTCCTCGTATAGCGGGAGTTACGAGCAGTACTTC. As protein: CASSSYSGSYEQYF.

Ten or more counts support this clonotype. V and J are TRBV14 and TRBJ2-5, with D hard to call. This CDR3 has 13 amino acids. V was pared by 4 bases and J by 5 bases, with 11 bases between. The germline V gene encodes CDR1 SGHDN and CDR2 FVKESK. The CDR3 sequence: CASSPVRWETQYF. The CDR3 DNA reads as TGTGCCAGCAGCCCCGTGAGATGGGAGACCCAGTACTTC.

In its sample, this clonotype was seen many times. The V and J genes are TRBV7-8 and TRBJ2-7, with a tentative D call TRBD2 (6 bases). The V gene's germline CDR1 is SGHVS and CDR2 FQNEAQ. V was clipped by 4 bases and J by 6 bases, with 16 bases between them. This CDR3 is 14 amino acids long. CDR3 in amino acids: CASSSDPAGFEQYF. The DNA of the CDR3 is TGTGCCAGCAGCTCGGACCCGGCGGGGTTCGAGCAGTACTTC. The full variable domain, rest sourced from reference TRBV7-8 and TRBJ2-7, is GAGVSQSPRYKVAKRGQDVALRCDPISGHVSLFWYQQALGQGPEFLTYFQNEAQLDKSGLPSDRFFAERPEGSVSTLKIQRTQQEDSAVYLCASSSDPAGFEQYFGPGTRLTVT.

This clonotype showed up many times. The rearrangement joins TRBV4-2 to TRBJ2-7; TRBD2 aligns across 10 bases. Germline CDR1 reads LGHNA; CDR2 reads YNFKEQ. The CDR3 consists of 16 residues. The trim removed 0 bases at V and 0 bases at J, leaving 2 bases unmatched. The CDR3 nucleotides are TGTGCCAGCAGCCAAGAAGGGACTAGCGACTCCTACGAGCAGTACTTC. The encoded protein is CASSQEGTSDSYEQYF.

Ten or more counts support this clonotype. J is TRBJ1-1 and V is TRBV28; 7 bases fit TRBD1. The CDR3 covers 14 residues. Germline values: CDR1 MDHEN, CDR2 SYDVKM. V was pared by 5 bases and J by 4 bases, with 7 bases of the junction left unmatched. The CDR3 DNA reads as TGTGCCAGCAGTCGACAGGGTAGATTCACTGAAGCTTTCTTT. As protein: CASSRQGRFTEAFF.

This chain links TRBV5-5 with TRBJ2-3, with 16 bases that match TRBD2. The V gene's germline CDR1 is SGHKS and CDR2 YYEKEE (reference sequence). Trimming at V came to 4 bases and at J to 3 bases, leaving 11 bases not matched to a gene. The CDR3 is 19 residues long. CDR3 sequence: CASSKGTSGRVRFTDTQYF. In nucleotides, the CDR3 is TGTGCCAGCAGCAAAGGGACTAGCGGGAGGGTGCGATTTACAGATACGCAGTATTTT.

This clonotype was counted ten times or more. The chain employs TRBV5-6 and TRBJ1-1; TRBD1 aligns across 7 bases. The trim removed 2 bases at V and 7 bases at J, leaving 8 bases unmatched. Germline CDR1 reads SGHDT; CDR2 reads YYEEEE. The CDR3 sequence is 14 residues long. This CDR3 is CASSLKLQGNEAFF. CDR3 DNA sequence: TGTGCCAGCAGCTTAAAACTACAGGGGAATGAAGCTTTCTTT.

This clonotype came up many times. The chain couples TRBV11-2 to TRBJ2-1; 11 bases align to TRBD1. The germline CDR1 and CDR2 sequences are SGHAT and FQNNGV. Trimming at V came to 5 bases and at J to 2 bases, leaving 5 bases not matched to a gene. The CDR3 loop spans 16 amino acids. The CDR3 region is CASSPGQGAPYNEQFF. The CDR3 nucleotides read TGTGCCAGCAGCCCCGGACAGGGGGCTCCCTACAATGAGCAGTTCTTC. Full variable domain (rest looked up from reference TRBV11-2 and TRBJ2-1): EAGVAQSPRYKIIEKRQSVAFWCNPISGHATLYWYQQILGQGPKLLIQFQNNGVVDDSQLPKDRFSAERLKGVDSTLKIQPAKLEDSAVYLCASSPGQGAPYNEQFFGPGTRLTVL.

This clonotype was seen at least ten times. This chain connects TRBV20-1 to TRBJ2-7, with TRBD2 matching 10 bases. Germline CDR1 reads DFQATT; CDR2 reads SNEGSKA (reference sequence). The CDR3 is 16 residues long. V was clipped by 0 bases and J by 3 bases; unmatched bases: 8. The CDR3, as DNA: TGCAGTGCTAGAGATCAGGCTAGCGGGAGTGTCTACGAGCAGTACTTC. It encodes CSARDQASGSVYEQYF.

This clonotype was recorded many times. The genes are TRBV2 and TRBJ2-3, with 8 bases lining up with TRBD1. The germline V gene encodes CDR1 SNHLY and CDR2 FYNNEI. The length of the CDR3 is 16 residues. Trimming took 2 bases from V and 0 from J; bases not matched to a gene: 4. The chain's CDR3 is CASSEQGQASTDTQYF. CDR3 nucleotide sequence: TGTGCCAGCAGTGAACAGGGACAGGCTAGCACAGATACGCAGTATTTT.

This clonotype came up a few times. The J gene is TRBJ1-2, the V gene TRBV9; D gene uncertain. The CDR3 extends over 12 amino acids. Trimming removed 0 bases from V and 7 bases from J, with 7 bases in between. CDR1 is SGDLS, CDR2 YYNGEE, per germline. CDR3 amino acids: CASSVEWGGYTF. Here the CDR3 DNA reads TGTGCCAGCAGCGTAGAGTGGGGTGGCTACACCTTC. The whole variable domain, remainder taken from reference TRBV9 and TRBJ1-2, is DSGVTQTPKHLITATGQRVTLRCSPRSGDLSVYWYQQSLDQGLQFLIQYYNGEERAKGNILERFSAQQFPDLHSELNLSSLELGDSALYFCASSVEWGGYTFGSGTRLTVV.

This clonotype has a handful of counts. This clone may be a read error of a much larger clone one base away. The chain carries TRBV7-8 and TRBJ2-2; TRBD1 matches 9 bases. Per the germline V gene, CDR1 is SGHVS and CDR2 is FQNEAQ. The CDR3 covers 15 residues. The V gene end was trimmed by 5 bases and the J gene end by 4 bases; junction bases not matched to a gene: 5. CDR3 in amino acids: CASSAQGAVTGELFF. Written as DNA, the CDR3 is TGTGCCAGCAGCGCACAGGGGGCGGTCACCGGGGAGCTGTTTTTT.

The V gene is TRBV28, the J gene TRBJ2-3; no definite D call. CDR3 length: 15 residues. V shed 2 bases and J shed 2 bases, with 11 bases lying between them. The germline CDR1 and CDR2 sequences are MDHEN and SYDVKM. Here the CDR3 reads CASSLTPPFTDTQYF. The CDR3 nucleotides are TGTGCCAGCAGTTTAACCCCCCCCTTCACAGATACGCAGTATTTT.

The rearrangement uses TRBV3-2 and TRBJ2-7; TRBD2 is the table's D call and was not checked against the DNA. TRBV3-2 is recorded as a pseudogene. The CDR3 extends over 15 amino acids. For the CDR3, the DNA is TGTGCCAGCACCCATCCACGGGAGCCTCGCGACGAGCAGTACTTC. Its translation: CASTHPREPRDEQYF.

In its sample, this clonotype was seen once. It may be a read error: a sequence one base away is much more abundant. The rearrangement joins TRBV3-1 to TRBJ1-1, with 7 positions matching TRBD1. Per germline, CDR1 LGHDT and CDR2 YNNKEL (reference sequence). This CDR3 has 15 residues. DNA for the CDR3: TGTGCCGGCAGCCTTACAGGGGTGCGGAACACTGAAGCTTTCTTT. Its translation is CAGSLTGVRNTEAFF.

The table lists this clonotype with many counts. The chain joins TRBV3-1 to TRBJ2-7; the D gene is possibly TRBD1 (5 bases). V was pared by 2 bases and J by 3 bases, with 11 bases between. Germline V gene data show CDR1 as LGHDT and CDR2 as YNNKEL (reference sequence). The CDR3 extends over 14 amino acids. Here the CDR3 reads CASSQTDQGYEQYF. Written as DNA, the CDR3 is TGTGCCAGCAGCCAAACCGATCAGGGCTACGAGCAGTACTTC.

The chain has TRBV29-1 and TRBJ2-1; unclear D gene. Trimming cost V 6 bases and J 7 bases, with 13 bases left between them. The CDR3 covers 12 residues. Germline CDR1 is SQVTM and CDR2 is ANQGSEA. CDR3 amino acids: CSVVRTENEQFF. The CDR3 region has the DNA TGCAGCGTCGTACGTACGGAGAATGAGCAGTTCTTC.

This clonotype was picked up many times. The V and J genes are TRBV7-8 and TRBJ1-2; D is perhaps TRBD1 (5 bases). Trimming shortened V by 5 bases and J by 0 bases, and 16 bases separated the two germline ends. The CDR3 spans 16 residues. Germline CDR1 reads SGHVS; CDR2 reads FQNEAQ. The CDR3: CASSPIRGTANYGYTF. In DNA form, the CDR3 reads TGTGCCAGCAGCCCCATACGGGGGACTGCTAACTATGGCTACACCTTC.

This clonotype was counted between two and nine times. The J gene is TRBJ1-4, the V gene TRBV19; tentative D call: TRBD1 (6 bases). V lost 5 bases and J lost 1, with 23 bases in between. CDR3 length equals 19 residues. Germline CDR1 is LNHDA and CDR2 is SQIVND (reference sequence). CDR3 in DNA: TGTGCCAGTAGTCTTCGGGACACCACCCAAAGCAGAACTAATGAAAAACTGTTTTTT. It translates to CASSLRDTTQSRTNEKLFF.

The DNA of the CDR3 is TGCAGTGCTAGCGGGGGTAGCGGGAGGGGGGGCACAGATACGCAGTATTTT. Translation: CSASGGSGRGGTDTQYF. The V call is TRBV20-1, the J call TRBJ2-3; 11 bases align to TRBD2. The V gene's germline CDR1 is DFQATT and CDR2 SNEGSKA (reference sequence). V lost 3 bases to trimming and J lost 1 base; unmatched junction nucleotides: 9. CDR3 size: 17 residues.

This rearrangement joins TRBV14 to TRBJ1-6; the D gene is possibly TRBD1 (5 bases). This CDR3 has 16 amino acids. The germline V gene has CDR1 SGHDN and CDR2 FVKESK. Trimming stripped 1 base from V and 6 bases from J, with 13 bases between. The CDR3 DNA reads TGTGCCAGCAGCCAAGTTCGGGCAGGGCTTAATTCACCCCTCCACTTT. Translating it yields CASSQVRAGLNSPLHF. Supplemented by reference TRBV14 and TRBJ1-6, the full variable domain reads EAGVTQFPSHSVIEKGQTVTLRCDPISGHDNLYWYRRVMGKEIKFLLHFVKESKQDESGMPNNRFLAERTGGTYSTLKVQPAELEDSGVYFCASSQVRAGLNSPLHFGNGTRLTVT.

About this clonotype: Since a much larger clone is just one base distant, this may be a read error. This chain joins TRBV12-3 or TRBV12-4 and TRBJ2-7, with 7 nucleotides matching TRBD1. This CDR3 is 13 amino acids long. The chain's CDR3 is CANSLLGGGEQYF. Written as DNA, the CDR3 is TGTGCCAACAGTTTGCTAGGGGGCGGCGAGCAGTACTTC.

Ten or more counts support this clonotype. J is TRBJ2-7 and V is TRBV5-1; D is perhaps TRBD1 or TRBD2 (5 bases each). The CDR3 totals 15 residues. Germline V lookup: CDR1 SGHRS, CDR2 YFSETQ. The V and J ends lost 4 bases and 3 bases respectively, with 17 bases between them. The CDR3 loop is CASSHPRDGIYEQYF. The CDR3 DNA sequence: TGCGCCAGCAGCCACCCCCGGGACGGAATCTACGAGCAGTACTTC.

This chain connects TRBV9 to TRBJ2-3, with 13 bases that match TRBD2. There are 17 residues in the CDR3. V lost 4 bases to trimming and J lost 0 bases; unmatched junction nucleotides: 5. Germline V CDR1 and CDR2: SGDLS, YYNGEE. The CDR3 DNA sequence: TGTGCCAGCAGCTCCCGGACTAGCGGGAGTAGCACAGATACGCAGTATTTT. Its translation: CASSSRTSGSSTDTQYF.

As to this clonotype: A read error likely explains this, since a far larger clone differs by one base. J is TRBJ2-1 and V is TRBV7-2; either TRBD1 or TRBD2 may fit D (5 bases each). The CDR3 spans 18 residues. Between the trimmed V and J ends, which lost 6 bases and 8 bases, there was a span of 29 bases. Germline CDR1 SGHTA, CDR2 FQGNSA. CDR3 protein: CASSLRAPGPMWFDEQFF. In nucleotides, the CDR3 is TGTGCCAGCAGTTTAAGGGCACCGGGACCAATGTGGTTCGATGAGCAGTTCTTC.

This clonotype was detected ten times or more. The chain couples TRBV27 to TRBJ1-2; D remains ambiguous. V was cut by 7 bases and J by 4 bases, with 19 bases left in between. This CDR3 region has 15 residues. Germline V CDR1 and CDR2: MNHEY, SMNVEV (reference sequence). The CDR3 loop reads CASKSDARGGYGYTF. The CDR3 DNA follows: TGTGCCAGCAAATCGGACGCCCGAGGCGGCTATGGCTACACCTTC.

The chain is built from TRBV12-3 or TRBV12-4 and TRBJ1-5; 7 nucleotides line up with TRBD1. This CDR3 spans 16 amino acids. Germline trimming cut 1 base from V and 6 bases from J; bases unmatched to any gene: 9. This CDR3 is CASSLGTGGGRQPQHF. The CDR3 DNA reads TGTGCCAGCAGTTTAGGGACAGGCGGCGGTCGTCAGCCCCAGCATTTT.

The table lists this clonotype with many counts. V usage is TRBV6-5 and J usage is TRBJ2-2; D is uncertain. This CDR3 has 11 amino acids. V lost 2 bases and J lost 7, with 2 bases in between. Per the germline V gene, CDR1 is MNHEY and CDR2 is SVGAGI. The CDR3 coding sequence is TGTGCCAGCAGTTACGTCGGGGAGCTGTTTTTT. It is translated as CASSYVGELFF.